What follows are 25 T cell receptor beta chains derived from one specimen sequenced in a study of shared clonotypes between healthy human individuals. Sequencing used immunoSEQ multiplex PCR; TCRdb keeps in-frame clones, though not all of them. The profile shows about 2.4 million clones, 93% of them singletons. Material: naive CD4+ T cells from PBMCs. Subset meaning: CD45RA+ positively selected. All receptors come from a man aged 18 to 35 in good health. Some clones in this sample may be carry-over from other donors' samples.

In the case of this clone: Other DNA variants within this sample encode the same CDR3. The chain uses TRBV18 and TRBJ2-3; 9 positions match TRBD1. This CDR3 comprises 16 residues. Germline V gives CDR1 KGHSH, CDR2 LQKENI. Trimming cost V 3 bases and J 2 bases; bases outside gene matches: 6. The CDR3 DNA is TGTGCCAGCTCACCTGCGGACAGGGGTTACACAGATACGCAGTATTTT. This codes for CASSPADRGYTDTQYF. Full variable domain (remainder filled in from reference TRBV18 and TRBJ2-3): NAGVMQNPRHLVRRRGQEARLRCSPMKGHSHVYWYRQLPEEGLKFMVYLQKENIIDESGMPKERFSAEFPKEGPSILRIQQVVRGDSAAYFCASSPADRGYTDTQYFGPGTRLTVL.

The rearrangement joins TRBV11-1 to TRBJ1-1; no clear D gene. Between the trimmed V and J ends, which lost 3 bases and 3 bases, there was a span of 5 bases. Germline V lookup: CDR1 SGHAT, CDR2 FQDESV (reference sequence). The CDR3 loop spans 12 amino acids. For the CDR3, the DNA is TGTGCCAGCAGCTTCGGGGACACTGAAGCTTTCTTT. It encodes CASSFGDTEAFF.

CDR3 sequence: CASSPGLGGRAAGANVLTF. CDR3 DNA: TGTGCCAGCAGCCCCGGGCTAGGCGGGAGGGCCGCTGGGGCCAACGTCCTGACTTTC. V is TRBV9 and J is TRBJ2-6; TRBD2 matches at 9 bases. Germline CDR1 SGDLS, CDR2 YYNGEE. The trim removed 4 bases at V and 2 bases at J, leaving 13 bases unmatched. The CDR3 has 19 residues.

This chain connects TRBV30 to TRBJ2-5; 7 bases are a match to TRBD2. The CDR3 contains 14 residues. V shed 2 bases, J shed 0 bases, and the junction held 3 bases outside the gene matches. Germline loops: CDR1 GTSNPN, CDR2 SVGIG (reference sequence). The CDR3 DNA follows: TGTGCCTGGAGTTTACGGGAGGACCAAGAGACCCAGTACTTC. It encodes CAWSLREDQETQYF.

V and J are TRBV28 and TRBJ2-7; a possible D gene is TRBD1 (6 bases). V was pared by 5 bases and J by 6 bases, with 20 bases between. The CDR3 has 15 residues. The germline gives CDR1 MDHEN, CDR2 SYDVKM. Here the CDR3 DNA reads TGTGCCAGCAGTCCTTCAGGGACACGGCACCTCGAGCAGTACTTC. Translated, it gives CASSPSGTRHLEQYF.

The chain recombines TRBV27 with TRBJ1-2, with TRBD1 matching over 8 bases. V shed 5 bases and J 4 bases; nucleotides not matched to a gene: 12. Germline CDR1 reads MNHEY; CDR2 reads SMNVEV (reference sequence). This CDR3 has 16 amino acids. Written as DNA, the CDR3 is TGTGCCAGCAGTCCACTGACAGGGGAGGGGGTCTATGGCTACACCTTC. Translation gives CASSPLTGEGVYGYTF.

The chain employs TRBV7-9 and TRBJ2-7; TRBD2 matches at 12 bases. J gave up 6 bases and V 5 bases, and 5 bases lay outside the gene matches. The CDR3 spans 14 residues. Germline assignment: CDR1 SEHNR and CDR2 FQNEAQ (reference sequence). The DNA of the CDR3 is TGTGCCAGCAGCATGACTAGCGGGAGTGGCGAGCAGTACTTC. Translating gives CASSMTSGSGEQYF.

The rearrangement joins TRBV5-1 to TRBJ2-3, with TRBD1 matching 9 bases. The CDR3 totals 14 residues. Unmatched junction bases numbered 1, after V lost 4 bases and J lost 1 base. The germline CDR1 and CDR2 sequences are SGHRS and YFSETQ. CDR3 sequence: CASSGTGRTDTQYF. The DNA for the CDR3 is TGCGCCAGCAGCGGGACAGGGCGCACAGATACGCAGTATTTT.

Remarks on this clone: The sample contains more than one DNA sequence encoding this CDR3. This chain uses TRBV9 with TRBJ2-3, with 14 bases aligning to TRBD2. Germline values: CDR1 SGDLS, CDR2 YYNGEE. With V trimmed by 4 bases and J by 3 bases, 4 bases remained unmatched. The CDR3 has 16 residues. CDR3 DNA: TGTGCCAGCAGCCCTCGGACTAGCGGGAGGACAGATACGCAGTATTTT. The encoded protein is CASSPRTSGRTDTQYF.

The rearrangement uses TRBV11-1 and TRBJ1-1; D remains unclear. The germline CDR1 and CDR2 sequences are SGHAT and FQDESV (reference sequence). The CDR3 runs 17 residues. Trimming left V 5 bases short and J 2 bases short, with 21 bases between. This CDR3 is CASSTRTGGDGNTEAFF. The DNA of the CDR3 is TGTGCCAGCAGCACCCGGACGGGAGGTGATGGCAACACTGAAGCTTTCTTT.

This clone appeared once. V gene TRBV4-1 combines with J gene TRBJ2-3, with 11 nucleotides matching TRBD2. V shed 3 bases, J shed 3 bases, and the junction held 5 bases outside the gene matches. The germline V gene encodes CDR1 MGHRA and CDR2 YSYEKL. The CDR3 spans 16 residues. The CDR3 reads CASSHSSGRATDTQYF. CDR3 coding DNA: TGCGCCAGCAGCCATAGTAGCGGGAGGGCGACAGATACGCAGTATTTT.

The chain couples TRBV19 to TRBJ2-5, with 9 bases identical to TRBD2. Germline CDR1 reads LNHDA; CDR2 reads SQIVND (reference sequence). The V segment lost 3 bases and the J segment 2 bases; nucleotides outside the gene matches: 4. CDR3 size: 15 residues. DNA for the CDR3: TGTGCCAGTAGTATTAGCGGGGGAAGGCAAGAGACCCAGTACTTC. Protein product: CASSISGGRQETQYF.

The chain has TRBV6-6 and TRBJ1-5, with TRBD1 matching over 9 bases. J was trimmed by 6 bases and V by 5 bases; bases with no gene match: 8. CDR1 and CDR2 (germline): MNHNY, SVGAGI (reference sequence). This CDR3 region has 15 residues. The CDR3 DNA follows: TGTGCCAGCAGTCGACGGGACAGGGCCGGTCAGCCCCAGCATTTT. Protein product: CASSRRDRAGQPQHF.

In DNA, the CDR3 is TGTGCCAGCAGCAGGACAGGGGTGGAGACCCAGTACTTC. It encodes CASSRTGVETQYF. This sequence joins TRBV5-4 and TRBJ2-5, with 9 bases aligning to TRBD1. Per germline, CDR1 SGHNT and CDR2 YYREEE (reference sequence). The V and J ends lost 4 bases and 5 bases, in that order; junction bases with no gene match: 3. The CDR3 spans 13 residues.

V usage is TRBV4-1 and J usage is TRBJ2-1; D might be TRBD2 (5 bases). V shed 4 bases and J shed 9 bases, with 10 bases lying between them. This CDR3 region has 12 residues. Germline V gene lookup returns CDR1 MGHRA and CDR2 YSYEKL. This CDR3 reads CASSRRAGEQFF. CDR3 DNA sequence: TGCGCCAGCAGCCGAAGGGCGGGTGAGCAGTTCTTC.

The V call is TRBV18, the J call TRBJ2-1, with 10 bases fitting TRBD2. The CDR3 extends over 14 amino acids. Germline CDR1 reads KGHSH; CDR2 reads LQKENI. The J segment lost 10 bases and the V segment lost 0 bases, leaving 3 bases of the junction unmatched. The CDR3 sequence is CASSPPNSGREQFF. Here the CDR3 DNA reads TGTGCCAGCTCACCACCTAATAGCGGGAGGGAGCAGTTCTTC.

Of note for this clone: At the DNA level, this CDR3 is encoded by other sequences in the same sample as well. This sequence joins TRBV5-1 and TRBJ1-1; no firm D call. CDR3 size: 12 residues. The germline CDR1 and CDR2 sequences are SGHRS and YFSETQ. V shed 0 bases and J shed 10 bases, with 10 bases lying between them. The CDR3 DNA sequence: TGCGCCAGCAGCTTGGAGGGCTCGCGAGCTTTCTTT. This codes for CASSLEGSRAFF.

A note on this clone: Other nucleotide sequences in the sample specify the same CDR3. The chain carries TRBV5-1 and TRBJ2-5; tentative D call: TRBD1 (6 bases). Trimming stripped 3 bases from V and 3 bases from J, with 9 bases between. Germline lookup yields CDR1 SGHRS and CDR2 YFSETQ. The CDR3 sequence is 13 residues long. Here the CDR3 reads CASSSGAEETQYF. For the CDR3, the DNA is TGCGCCAGCAGCTCAGGGGCTGAAGAGACCCAGTACTTC.

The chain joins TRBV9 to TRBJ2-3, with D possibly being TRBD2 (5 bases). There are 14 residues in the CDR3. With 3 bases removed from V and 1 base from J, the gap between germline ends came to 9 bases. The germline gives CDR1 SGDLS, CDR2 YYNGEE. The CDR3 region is CASSGGPGTDTQYF. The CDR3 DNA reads TGTGCCAGCAGCGGAGGGCCGGGCACAGATACGCAGTATTTT.

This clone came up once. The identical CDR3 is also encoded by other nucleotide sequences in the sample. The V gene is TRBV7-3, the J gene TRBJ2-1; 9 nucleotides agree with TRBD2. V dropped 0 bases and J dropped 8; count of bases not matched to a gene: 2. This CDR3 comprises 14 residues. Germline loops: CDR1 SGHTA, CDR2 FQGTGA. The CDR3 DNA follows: TGTGCCAGCAGCTTAACTAGCGGGAGTGATGAGCAGTTCTTC. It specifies CASSLTSGSDEQFF. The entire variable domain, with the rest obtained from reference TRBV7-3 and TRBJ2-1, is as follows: GAGVSQTPSNKVTEKGKYVELRCDPISGHTALYWYRQSLGQGPEFLIYFQGTGAADDSGLPNDRFFAVRPEGSVSTLKIQRTERGDSAVYLCASSLTSGSDEQFFGPGTRLTVL.

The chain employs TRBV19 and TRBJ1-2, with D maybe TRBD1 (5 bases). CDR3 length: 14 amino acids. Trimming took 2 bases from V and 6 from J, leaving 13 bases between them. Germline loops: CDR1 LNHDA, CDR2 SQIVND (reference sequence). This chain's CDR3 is CASSINPGMNGYTF. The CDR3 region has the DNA TGTGCCAGTAGTATAAACCCAGGGATGAATGGCTACACCTTC.

CDR3 sequence reads: CASSQPLRTGNTIYF. In nucleotides, the CDR3 is TGCGCCAGCAGCCAACCCCTCAGAACTGGAAACACCATATATTTT. The genes are TRBV4-1 and TRBJ1-3; D is ambiguous. The germline V and J ends were trimmed by 2 bases and 2 bases, with 10 bases remaining between them. This CDR3 is 15 amino acids long. Germline CDR1 MGHRA, CDR2 YSYEKL.

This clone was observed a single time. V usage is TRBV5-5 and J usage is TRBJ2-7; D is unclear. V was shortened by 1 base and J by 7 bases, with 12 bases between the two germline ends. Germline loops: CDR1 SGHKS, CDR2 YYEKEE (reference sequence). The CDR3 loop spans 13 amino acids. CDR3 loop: CASSLLGPEEQYF. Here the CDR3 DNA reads TGTGCCAGCAGCTTGTTAGGACCGGAGGAGCAGTACTTC.

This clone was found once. The CDR3 sequence: CASSYSGTFEETQYF. The CDR3 region has the DNA TGCGCCAGCAGCTATAGCGGGACGTTTGAAGAGACCCAGTACTTC. The V gene is TRBV5-1, the J gene TRBJ2-5; 8 bases match TRBD2. The CDR3 has 15 residues. Looked up from germline, CDR1 is SGHRS and CDR2 is YFSETQ. V was clipped by 3 bases and J by 3 bases; unmatched bases: 7. Based on the CDR3 plus reference TRBV5-1 and TRBJ2-5, the full variable domain is KAGVTQTPRYLIKTRGQQVTLSCSPISGHRSVSWYQQTPGQGLQFLFEYFSETQRNKGNFPGRFSGRQFSNSRSEMNVSTLELGDSALYLCASSYSGTFEETQYFGPGTRLLVL.

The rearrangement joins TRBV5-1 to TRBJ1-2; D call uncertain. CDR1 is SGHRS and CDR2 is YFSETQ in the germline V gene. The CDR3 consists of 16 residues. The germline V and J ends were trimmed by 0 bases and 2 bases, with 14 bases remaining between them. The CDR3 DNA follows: TGCGCCAGCAGCTTGGCCGTAGGTCCGGGGAACTATGGCTACACCTTC. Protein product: CASSLAVGPGNYGYTF.